This T cell receptor beta chain was sequenced for a study of T cell repertoires in cytomegalovirus infection (dated by TCRdb to the late 2010s). The study in broad terms: Because public TCR beta signatures pointed to carriage of CMV infection together with the matching HLA type, the HLA type of each donor mattered for the analysis.

At least ten counts were recorded for this clonotype. Its specific antigen is unknown. Qualities for individual bases were not recorded, and no much larger clone is one base off. The study at large found these results: In both this cohort and an independent roughly 350-donor cohort, the cumulative frequency of public TCR beta family members distinguished carriers of CMV infection plus the relevant HLA type. The ex vivo response was dominated by HLA-C-restricted CMV-specific TCR beta clonotypes, which also provided the single most frequent clonotype in two of eight donors.

Sequenced on an Illumina HiSeq 1500. The public reads were quality trimmed at Q25 with fastp and then assembled into clones with MiXCR by TCRdb, keeping productive beta chains. Rows matching on CDR3 protein sequence are summarized as one entry with the most common DNA and genes. The sample yields 500,000 to 600,000 distinct CDR3 sequences; approximately 15% were counted once. The top ten hold around 25% of the sample. Reading the germline V gene gives CDR1 MDHEN and CDR2 SYDVKM. The CDR3 goes from the cysteine to the phenylalanine over 19 residues. Only CDR3 DNA remains: 57 bases, in frame from the first base. Trimming removed 10 bases from V and 0 bases from J; the gene matches leave 18 bases unexplained.

Recombination connected TRBV28 to TRBJ2-1; the central 10 bases match TRBD2. The sequenced sample was CD8+ T cells from PBMCs. The sequence was obtained from a human donor in good health (CMV status not recorded). Some clones in this sample may be carry-over from other donors' samples. The base sequence is TGTGCCACCCGCCACAGGAATATAGCGGGAGGCCCCTCCTACAATGAGCAGTTCTTC. It codes for CATRHRNIAGGPSYNEQFF.